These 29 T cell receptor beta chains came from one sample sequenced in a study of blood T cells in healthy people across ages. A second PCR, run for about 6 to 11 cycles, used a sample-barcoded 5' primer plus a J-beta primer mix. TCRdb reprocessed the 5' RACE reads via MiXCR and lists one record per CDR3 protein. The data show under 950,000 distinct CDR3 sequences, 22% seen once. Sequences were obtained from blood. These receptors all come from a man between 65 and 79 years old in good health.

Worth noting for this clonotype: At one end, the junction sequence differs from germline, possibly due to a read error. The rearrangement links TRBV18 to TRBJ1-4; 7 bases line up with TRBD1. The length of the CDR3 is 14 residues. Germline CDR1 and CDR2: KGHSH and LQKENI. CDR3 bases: TGTGCCAGCTCACCACGGGACAGTAATGAAAAACTGCTTTTT. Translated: CASSPRDSNEKLLF.

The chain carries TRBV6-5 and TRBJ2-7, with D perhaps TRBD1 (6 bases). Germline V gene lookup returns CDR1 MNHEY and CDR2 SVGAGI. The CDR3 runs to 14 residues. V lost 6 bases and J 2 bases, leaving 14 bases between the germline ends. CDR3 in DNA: TGTGCCAGCAGGCCACGGACAGTCACCTACGAGCAGTACTTC. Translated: CASRPRTVTYEQYF.

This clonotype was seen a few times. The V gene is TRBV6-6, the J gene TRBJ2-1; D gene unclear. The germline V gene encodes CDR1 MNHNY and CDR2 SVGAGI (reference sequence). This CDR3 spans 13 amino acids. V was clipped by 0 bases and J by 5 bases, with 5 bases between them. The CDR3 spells CASSYSSDNEQFF. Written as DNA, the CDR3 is TGTGCCAGCAGTTACTCGTCAGACAATGAGCAGTTCTTC.

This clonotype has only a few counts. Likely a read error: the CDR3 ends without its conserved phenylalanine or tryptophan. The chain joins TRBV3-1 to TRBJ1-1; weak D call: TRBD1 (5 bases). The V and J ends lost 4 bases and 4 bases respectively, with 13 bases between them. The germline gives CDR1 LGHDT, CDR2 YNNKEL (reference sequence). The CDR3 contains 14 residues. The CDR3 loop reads CASSRQGRGTEAFL. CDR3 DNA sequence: TGTGCCAGCAGCCGGCAGGGTCGGGGCACTGAAGCTTTCCTT.

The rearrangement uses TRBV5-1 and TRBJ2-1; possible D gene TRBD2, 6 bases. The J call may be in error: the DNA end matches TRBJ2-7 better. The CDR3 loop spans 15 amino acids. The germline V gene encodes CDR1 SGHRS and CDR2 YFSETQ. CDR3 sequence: CASSSYRDFAYEQYV. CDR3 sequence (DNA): TGCGCCAGCAGCTCCTACCGGGACTTCGCCTACGAGCAGTACGTC.

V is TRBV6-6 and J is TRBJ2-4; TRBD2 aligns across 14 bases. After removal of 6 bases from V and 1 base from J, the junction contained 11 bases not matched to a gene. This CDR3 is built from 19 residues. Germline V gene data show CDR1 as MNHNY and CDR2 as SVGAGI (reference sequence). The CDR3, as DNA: TGTGCCAGCAGACTGTCGACTAGCGGGGGGGCCGGTGCCAAAAACATTCAGTACTTC. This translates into CASRLSTSGGAGAKNIQYF.

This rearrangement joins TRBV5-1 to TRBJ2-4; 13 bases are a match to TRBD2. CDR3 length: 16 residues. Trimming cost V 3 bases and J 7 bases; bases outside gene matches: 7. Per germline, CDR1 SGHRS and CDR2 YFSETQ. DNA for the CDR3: TGCGCCAGCAGCTATGGACTAGCGGGAGTGATGAACATTCAGTACTTC. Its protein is CASSYGLAGVMNIQYF. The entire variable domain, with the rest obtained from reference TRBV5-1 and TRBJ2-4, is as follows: KAGVTQTPRYLIKTRGQQVTLSCSPISGHRSVSWYQQTPGQGLQFLFEYFSETQRNKGNFPGRFSGRQFSNSRSEMNVSTLELGDSALYLCASSYGLAGVMNIQYFGAGTRLSVL.

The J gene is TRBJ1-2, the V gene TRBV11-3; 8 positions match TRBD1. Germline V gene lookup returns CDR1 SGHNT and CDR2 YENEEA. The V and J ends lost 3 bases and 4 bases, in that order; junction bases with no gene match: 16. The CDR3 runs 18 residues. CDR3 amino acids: CASSLTLEQGDIGYGYTF. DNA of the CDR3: TGTGCCAGCAGCTTGACTTTGGAACAGGGGGATATCGGCTATGGCTACACCTTC.

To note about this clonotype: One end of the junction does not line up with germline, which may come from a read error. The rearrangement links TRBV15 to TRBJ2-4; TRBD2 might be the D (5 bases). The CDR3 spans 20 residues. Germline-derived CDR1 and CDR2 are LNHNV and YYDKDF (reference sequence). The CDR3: CATSRGLTPGRTLAKDIQYF. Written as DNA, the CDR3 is TGTGCCACCAGCAGAGGTCTGACTCCCGGTAGAACCCTAGCCAAAGACATTCAGTACTTC.

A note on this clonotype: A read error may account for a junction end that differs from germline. CDR3 region: CASTLLLRSSETQYF. The DNA of the CDR3 is TGTGCCAGCACCTTACTGCTAAGGAGCTCGGAGACCCAGTACTTC. The J gene is TRBJ2-5, the V gene TRBV7-2, with unresolved D. CDR3 length: 15 amino acids. Germline assignment: CDR1 SGHTA and CDR2 FQGNSA.

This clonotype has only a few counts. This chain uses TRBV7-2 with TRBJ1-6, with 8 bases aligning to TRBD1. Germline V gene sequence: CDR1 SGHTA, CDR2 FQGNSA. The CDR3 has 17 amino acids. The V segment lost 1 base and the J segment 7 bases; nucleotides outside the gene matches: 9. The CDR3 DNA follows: TGTGCCAGCAGCTTAGTCGTTCTCCGGACAGGGAATTCACCCCTCCACTTT. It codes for CASSLVVLRTGNSPLHF.

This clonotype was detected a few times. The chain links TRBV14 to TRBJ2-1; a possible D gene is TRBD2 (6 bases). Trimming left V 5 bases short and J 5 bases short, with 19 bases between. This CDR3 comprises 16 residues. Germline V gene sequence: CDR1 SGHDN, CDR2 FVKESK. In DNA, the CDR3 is TGTGCCAGCAGCAAGGACCCCGGGACTCCTAACAATGAGCAGTTCTTC. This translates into CASSKDPGTPNNEQFF.

CDR3 sequence reads: CASSLYSGHEQFF. CDR3 nucleotide sequence: TGCGCCAGCAGCTTGTATTCGGGGCATGAGCAGTTCTTC. The chain recombines TRBV5-1 with TRBJ2-1; D is possibly TRBD1 or TRBD2 (5 bases each). CDR1 and CDR2 from the germline V gene are SGHRS and YFSETQ. The V end lost 1 base, the J end lost 8 bases, and 10 bases lay between the germline ends. The CDR3 spans 13 residues.

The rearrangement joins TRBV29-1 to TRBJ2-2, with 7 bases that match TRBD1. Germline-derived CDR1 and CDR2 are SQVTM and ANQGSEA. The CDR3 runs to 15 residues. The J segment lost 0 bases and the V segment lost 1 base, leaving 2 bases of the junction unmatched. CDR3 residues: CSVEGGQSNTGELFF. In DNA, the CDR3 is TGCAGCGTTGAAGGGGGACAGTCGAACACCGGGGAGCTGTTTTTT.

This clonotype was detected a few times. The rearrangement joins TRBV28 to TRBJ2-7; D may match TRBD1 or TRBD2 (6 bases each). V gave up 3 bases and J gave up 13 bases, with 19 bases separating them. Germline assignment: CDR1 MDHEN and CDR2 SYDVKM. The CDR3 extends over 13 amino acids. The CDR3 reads CASSFSNRGLLYV. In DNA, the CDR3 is TGTGCCAGCAGTTTCTCCAATCGGGGGCTTCTCTACGTC.

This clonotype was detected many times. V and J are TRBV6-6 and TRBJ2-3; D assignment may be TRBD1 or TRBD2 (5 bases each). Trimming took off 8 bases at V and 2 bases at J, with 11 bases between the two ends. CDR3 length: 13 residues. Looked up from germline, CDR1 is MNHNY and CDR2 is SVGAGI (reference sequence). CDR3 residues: CASQGPFTDTQYF. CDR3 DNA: TGTGCCAGCCAGGGACCATTCACAGATACGCAGTATTTT.

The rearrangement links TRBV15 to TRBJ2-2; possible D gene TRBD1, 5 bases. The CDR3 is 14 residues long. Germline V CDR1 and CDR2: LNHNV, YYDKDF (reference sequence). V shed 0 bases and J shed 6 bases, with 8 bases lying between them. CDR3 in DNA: TGTGCCACCAGCAGAGATAGGGGCTCCGGGGAGCTGTTTTTT. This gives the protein CATSRDRGSGELFF. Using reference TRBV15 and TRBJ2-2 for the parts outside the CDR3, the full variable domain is DAMVIQNPRYQVTQFGKPVTLSCSQTLNHNVMYWYQQKSSQAPKLLFHYYDKDFNNEADTPDNFQSRRPNTSFCFLDIRSPGLGDTAMYLCATSRDRGSGELFFGEGSRLTVL.

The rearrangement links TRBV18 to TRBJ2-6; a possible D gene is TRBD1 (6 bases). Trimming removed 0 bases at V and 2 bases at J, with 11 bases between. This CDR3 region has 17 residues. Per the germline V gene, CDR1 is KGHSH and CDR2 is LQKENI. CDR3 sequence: CASSPPDSGTGANVLTF. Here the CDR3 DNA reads TGTGCCAGCTCACCACCGGACAGTGGGACTGGGGCCAACGTCCTGACTTTC.

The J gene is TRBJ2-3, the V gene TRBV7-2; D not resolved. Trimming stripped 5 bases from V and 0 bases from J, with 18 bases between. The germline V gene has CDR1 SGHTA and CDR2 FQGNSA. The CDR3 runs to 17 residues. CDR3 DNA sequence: TGTGCCAGCAGCAAACGTTACCGACTCGGAAGCACAGATACGCAGTATTTT. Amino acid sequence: CASSKRYRLGSTDTQYF.

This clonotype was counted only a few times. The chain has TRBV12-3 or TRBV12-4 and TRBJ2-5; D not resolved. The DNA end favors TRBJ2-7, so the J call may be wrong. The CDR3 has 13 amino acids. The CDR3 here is CASSSVGVYEQYF. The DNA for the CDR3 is TGTGCCAGCAGTTCAGTGGGTGTTTACGAGCAGTACTTC.

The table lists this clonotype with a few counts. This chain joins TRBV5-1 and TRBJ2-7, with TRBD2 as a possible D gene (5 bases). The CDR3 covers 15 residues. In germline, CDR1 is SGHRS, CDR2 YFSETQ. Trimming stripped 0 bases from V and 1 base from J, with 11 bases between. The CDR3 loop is CASSLVYGISYEQYF. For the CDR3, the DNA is TGCGCCAGCAGCTTGGTTTACGGGATATCCTACGAGCAGTACTTC.

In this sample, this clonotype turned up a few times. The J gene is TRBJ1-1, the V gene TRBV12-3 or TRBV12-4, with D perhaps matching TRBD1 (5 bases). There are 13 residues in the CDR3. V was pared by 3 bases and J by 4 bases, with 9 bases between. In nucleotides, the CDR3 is TGTGCCAGCAGTTTCAGGGATACCACTGAAGCTTTCTTT. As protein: CASSFRDTTEAFF.

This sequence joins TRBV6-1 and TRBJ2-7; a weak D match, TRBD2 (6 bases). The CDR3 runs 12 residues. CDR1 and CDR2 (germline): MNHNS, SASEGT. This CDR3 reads CASGVSSYEQYF. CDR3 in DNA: TGTGCATCGGGGGTCTCCTCCTACGAGCAGTACTTC.

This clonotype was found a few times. Here the CDR3 DNA reads TGTGCCAGCAGTTTCGGGAAGACTAGCACAGATACGCAGTATTTT. It yields the protein CASSFGKTSTDTQYF. The V and J genes are TRBV28 and TRBJ2-3; D is possibly TRBD2 (5 bases). V shed 3 bases and J shed 0 bases, with 10 bases lying between them. Germline V gene sequence: CDR1 MDHEN, CDR2 SYDVKM. This CDR3 has 15 residues.

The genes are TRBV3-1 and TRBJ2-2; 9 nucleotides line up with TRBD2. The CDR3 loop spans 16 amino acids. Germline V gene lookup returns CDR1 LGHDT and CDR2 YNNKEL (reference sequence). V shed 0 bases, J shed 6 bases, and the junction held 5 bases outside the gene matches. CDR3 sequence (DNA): TGTGCCAGCAGCCAAGATTTCAGCGGGGGGTCCGGGGAGCTGTTTTTT. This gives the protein CASSQDFSGGSGELFF. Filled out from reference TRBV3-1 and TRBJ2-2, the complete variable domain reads DTAVSQTPKYLVTQMGNDKSIKCEQNLGHDTMYWYKQDSKKFLKIMFSYNNKELIINETVPNRFSPKSPDKAHLNLHINSLELGDSAVYFCASSQDFSGGSGELFFGEGSRLTVL.

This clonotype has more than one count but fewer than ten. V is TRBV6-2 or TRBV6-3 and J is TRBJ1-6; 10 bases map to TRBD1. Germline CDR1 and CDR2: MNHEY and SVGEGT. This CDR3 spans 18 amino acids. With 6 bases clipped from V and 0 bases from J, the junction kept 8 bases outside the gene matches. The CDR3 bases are TGTGCCAGCAGCAAGACAGGGGGCAATAACTCCTATAATTCACCCCTCCACTTT. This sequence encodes CASSKTGGNNSYNSPLHF.

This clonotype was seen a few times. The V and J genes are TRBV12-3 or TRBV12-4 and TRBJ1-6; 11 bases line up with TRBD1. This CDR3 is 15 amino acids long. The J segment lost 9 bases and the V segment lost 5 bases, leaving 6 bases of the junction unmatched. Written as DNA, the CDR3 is TGTGCCAGCAGTCAACAGGGGACAGGGGGTTCACCCCTCCACTTT. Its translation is CASSQQGTGGSPLHF.

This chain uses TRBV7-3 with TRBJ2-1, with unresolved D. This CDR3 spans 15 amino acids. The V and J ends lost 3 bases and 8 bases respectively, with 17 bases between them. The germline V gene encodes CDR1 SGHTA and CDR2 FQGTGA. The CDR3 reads CASSFFGLVSDEQFF. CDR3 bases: TGTGCCAGCAGCTTCTTCGGGCTAGTGAGTGATGAGCAGTTCTTC.

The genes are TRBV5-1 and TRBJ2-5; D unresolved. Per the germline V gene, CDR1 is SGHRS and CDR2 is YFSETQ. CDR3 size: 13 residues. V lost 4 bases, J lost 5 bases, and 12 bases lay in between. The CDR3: CASSPRTLETQYF. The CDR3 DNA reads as TGCGCCAGCAGCCCCCGGACCTTGGAGACCCAGTACTTC.